The 18 T cell receptor beta chains presented below share a single source sample, sequenced in a study of cytomegalovirus exposure and HLA in healthy donors. The PCR ran on 60 Vbeta and 13 Jbeta primers. Only in-frame clones appear in the TCRdb table, and some are missing; sequencing was by immunoSEQ multiplex PCR. The profile shows 150,000 to 200,000 clones, approximately 80% of them singletons. The specimen was PBMCs. The receptors derive from a woman between 35 and 50 years old in good health and CMV-seronegative.

The chain couples TRBV2 to TRBJ1-3; a weak D match, TRBD1 (6 bases). V shed 4 bases and J shed 0 bases, with 13 bases lying between them. Per the germline V gene, CDR1 is SNHLY and CDR2 is FYNNEI. The CDR3 is made up of 16 amino acids. CDR3 in DNA: TGTGCCAGCAGTGGAGACAGGTTCGGCTCTGGAAACACCATATATTTT. This codes for CASSGDRFGSGNTIYF.

The genes are TRBV27 and TRBJ2-2, with 7 bases aligning to TRBD2. Germline CDR1 is MNHEY and CDR2 is SMNVEV (reference sequence). This CDR3 comprises 17 residues. V gave up 7 bases and J gave up 1 base; unmatched junction bases: 12. CDR3 sequence (DNA): TGTGCCAGCAACCCGCGGAGTGAGCGGGGGAACACCGGGGAGCTGTTTTTT. This codes for CASNPRSERGNTGELFF.

This clone was counted a few times. V gene TRBV18 combines with J gene TRBJ1-1; tentatively, D is TRBD1 (6 bases). The CDR3 has 16 residues. CDR1 KGHSH and CDR2 LQKENI come from the germline V gene. V lost 1 base and J lost 3, with 15 bases in between. The CDR3 DNA is TGTGCCAGCTCACCACAATTGGGGCAGGGGTACACTGAAGCTTTCTTT. Its protein is CASSPQLGQGYTEAFF.

This clone was observed a single time. DNA of the CDR3: TGTGCCAGCAGCCTCACTAGAGCGCGCGAGCAGTTCTTC. It translates to CASSLTRAREQFF. The rearrangement links TRBV2 to TRBJ2-1; TRBD2 is a possible D gene (5 bases). Trimming shortened V by 6 bases and J by 10 bases, and 16 bases separated the two germline ends. The germline CDR1 and CDR2 sequences are SNHLY and FYNNEI. This CDR3 is built from 13 residues.

V gene TRBV6-1 combines with J gene TRBJ2-5; 8 bases are shared with TRBD1. There are 15 residues in the CDR3. J gave up 2 bases and V 8 bases, and 10 bases lay outside the gene matches. Germline loops: CDR1 MNHNS, CDR2 SASEGT. CDR3 nucleotide sequence: TGTGCCAGCCGCGACAGGGGCGCAATACAAGAGACCCAGTACTTC. It encodes CASRDRGAIQETQYF.

The V and J genes are TRBV7-9 and TRBJ1-2, with a weak D call TRBD1 (5 bases). V dropped 5 bases and J dropped 7 bases, with 23 bases sitting between them. The length of the CDR3 is 16 residues. Germline V gives CDR1 SEHNR, CDR2 FQNEAQ (reference sequence). The CDR3 sequence: CASSLPERRGKSGYTF. The CDR3 bases are TGTGCCAGCAGCCTCCCGGAACGGCGGGGCAAAAGTGGCTACACCTTC.

This chain connects TRBV7-2 to TRBJ2-7; TRBD2 matches 9 bases. V was pared by 1 base and J by 1 base, with 8 bases of the junction left unmatched. Germline V lookup: CDR1 SGHTA, CDR2 FQGNSA. The CDR3 loop spans 17 amino acids. The CDR3 DNA sequence: TGTGCCAGCAGCTTAGGGTCCTGGACTAGCGAATCCTACGAGCAGTACTTC. It translates to CASSLGSWTSESYEQYF.

This clone has only one observation. The genes are TRBV5-6 and TRBJ1-5; 10 bases are shared with TRBD1. The J segment lost 6 bases and the V segment lost 3 bases, leaving 9 bases of the junction unmatched. The germline CDR1 and CDR2 sequences are SGHDT and YYEEEE. CDR3 length: 16 amino acids. The CDR3: CASSSGAGTGVQPQHF. For the CDR3, the DNA is TGTGCCAGCAGCTCGGGAGCCGGGACAGGGGTTCAGCCCCAGCATTTT.

The table lists this clone with a count of one. This chain links TRBV30 with TRBJ2-7; D may be TRBD1 (6 bases). The CDR3 is 12 residues long. With 2 bases removed from V and 4 bases from J, the gap between germline ends came to 9 bases. The germline CDR1 and CDR2 sequences are GTSNPN and SVGIG (reference sequence). CDR3 bases: TGTGCCTGGAGTAGAGGGGGTTACGAGCAGTACTTC. It specifies CAWSRGGYEQYF. The full variable domain, in which reference TRBV30 and TRBJ2-7 provide the parts outside the CDR3, is SQTIHQWPATLVQPVGSPLSLECTVEGTSNPNLYWYRQAAGRGLQLLFYSVGIGQISSEVPQNLSASRPQDRQFILSSKKLLLSDSGFYLCAWSRGGYEQYFGPGTRLTVT.

This clone came up a few times. The junction and the germline gene differ at one end; a read error may be behind it. V is TRBV7-9 and J is TRBJ2-6; 7 positions match TRBD2. This CDR3 contains 17 residues. Germline CDR1 reads SEHNR; CDR2 reads FQNEAQ (reference sequence). The CDR3 protein is CSSSLAGEFSGANVLTF. The CDR3 region has the DNA TGTTCCAGCAGCTTAGCGGGCGAGTTTTCTGGGGCCAACGTCCTGACTTTC.

This clone turned up a few times. This chain connects TRBV5-1 to TRBJ1-1; D is possibly TRBD1 (6 bases). This CDR3 has 13 amino acids. The V end lost 5 bases, the J end lost 3 bases, and 11 bases lay between the germline ends. Germline V gives CDR1 SGHRS, CDR2 YFSETQ. The CDR3 DNA reads TGCGCCAGCAGTTTACACAGGGACACTGAAGCTTTCTTT. It yields the protein CASSLHRDTEAFF.

The chain's CDR3 is CASSPESPTGVGEKLFF. CDR3 bases: TGTGCCAGCTCACCAGAATCCCCCACAGGGGTAGGAGAAAAACTGTTTTTT. The gene calls are TRBV18 and TRBJ1-4, with 7 nucleotides matching TRBD1. Unmatched junction bases numbered 14, after V lost 2 bases and J lost 8 bases. The CDR3 is 17 residues long. Germline CDR1 is KGHSH and CDR2 is LQKENI.

The chain uses TRBV4-3 and TRBJ1-2; TRBD1 agrees at 11 bases. The CDR3 is made up of 12 amino acids. Germline-derived CDR1 and CDR2 are LGHNA and YSLEER. Trimming at V came to 4 bases and at J to 13 bases, leaving 5 bases not matched to a gene. The DNA for the CDR3 is TGCGCCAGCAGCCGGGGACAGGGGGTCGGCACCTTC. This encodes CASSRGQGVGTF.

The chain couples TRBV11-3 to TRBJ1-2; 7 bases are a match to TRBD1. Trimming cost V 5 bases and J 4 bases; bases outside gene matches: 7. The germline V gene has CDR1 SGHNT and CDR2 YENEEA. The CDR3 totals 14 residues. CDR3 sequence (DNA): TGTGCCAGCAGCGGGACGACAGGGCTCTATGGCTACACCTTC. Translation: CASSGTTGLYGYTF.

Points on this clone: At one end, the junction sequence differs from germline, possibly due to a read error. The chain uses TRBV7-7 and TRBJ2-3; 15 bases are a match to TRBD2. The CDR3 runs to 16 residues. Germline V gene sequence: CDR1 SSHAT, CDR2 FNYEAQ (reference sequence). Here the CDR3 DNA reads TGTGCTAGCAGCCTTGGACTAGCGGGAGGGGCGGATACGCAGTATTTT. This gives the protein CASSLGLAGGADTQYF.

The CDR3 is CASSLNRGRITGELFF. CDR3 nucleotides: TGTGCCAGCAGCTTAAACAGGGGCCGAATCACCGGGGAGCTGTTTTTT. The rearrangement links TRBV7-2 to TRBJ2-2; 7 bases map to TRBD1. CDR3 length equals 16 residues. J was trimmed by 4 bases and V by 2 bases; bases with no gene match: 7. The germline V gene has CDR1 SGHTA and CDR2 FQGNSA.

This clone occurred a few times. This sequence joins TRBV29-1 and TRBJ1-3; 8 nucleotides match TRBD1. Germline V gene sequence: CDR1 SQVTM, CDR2 ANQGSEA. J lost 2 bases, V lost 4 bases, and 1 base had no gene match. CDR3 length: 13 amino acids. The CDR3 nucleotides are TGCAGCGTTGGACAGGGGACTGGAAACACCATATATTTT. Protein: CSVGQGTGNTIYF.

The V gene is TRBV7-2, the J gene TRBJ1-1; 8 nucleotides line up with TRBD1. This CDR3 is 13 amino acids long. Looked up from germline, CDR1 is SGHTA and CDR2 is FQGNSA. V was clipped by 5 bases and J by 3 bases; unmatched bases: 2. The CDR3 here is CASSLQGDTEAFF. The CDR3 DNA is TGTGCCAGCAGCCTACAGGGGGACACTGAAGCTTTCTTT.